The rows below give T cell receptor beta chains drawn from one sample of a study of T cell responses to AZD1222 COVID-19 vaccine. Clones were sequenced by immunoSEQ multiplex PCR, and TCRdb holds only the in-frame ones, with some missing. The sample has 150,000 to 200,000 clones, 85% to 95% seen once. The specimen comprised peripheral blood, sampled on day 0 of AZD1222 vaccination. All receptors come from an adult in good health. Each CDR3 is given without its conserved first and last residue.

j_call,v_call,cdr3_aa
TRBJ1-1,TRBV11-2,ASRQGPGNTEAF
TRBJ1-2,TRBV4-1,ASSQDYGRNYGYT
TRBJ1-1,TRBV18,ASSPPIGQGNTEAF
TRBJ2-1,TRBV19,ASSIQETSKYNEQF
TRBJ2-7,TRBV12-3/TRBV12-4,ASSPGYEQY
TRBJ1-5,TRBV6-8,ASRVRDPDGQPQH
TRBJ1-1,TRBV7-2,ASSLAGGGNTEAF
TRBJ1-2,TRBV4-1,ASSPLRGGIYGYT
TRBJ1-3,TRBV3-1/TRBV3-2,ASSQDGGYGNTIY
TRBJ1-2,TRBV6-1,ASSEASGGMEGYT
TRBJ2-3,TRBV7-9,ASSSLVPAGTVREDTQY
TRBJ2-6,TRBV18,ASSQSLDRGLAGANVLT
TRBJ2-7,TRBV11-2,ASSFGVLAGQLYEQY
TRBJ1-1,TRBV27,ASSSGQGARLSTEAF
TRBJ2-2,TRBV5-6,ASSSGQGTGELF
TRBJ2-1,TRBV30,AWSALAGASYNEQF
TRBJ2-1,TRBV6-1,ASSETDRGPYNEQF
TRBJ2-3,TRBV30,AWSPLAGFTDTQY
TRBJ2-2,TRBV7-9,ASSSPSGRNTGELF
TRBJ1-2,TRBV30,AWSRTEGGYT
TRBJ1-3,TRBV18,ASSPQAVNTIY
TRBJ1-4,TRBV15,ATSREKTNEKLF
TRBJ2-5,TRBV4-1,ASSRGGVETQY
TRBJ2-3,TRBV3-1/TRBV3-2,ASSQDPGTQY
TRBJ1-6,TRBV12-2,ASRSPLQGPNSPLH
TRBJ1-1,TRBV5-4,ASSQDQNTEAF
TRBJ1-6,TRBV27,ASRPGQPSSPLH
TRBJ2-3,TRBV24-1,ATSDSDGTGPPDTQY
TRBJ2-7,TRBV7-2,ASSLAGQATYEQY
TRBJ2-1,TRBV3-1/TRBV3-2,ASTRDRGYNEQF
TRBJ1-2,TRBV24-1,ATSEPDRAGYT
TRBJ2-3,TRBV24-1,ATSDKRDEFERDTQY
TRBJ1-3,TRBV7-9,ASSLGTGASGNTIY
TRBJ1-4,TRBV21-1,ASSRPDRINEKLF
TRBJ1-2,TRBV6-6,ASSPDRAYGYT
TRBJ1-3,TRBV5-1,ASSLDRGSGNTIY
TRBJ2-7,TRBV2,ASSPSGMASGSSYEQY
TRBJ1-6,TRBV7-2,ASSLKEISSYNSPLH
TRBJ1-2,TRBV12-5,ASGSRAGGEYGYT
TRBJ2-7,TRBV7-9,ASSLPAPYEQY
TRBJ2-7,TRBV7-9,ASSPRDQHEQY
TRBJ2-5,TRBV5-1,ASSWGTLAGDWAETQY
TRBJ2-7,TRBV9,ASSVTREGHEQY
TRBJ1-1,TRBV28,ASKDPTMGTEAF
TRBJ1-6,TRBV4-1,ASSLIQGDNSPLH
TRBJ1-1,TRBV30,AWSRVAEAF
TRBJ2-7,TRBV11-2,ASSLEGNEQY
TRBJ2-7,TRBV3-1/TRBV3-2,ASSQEPGQGYEQY
TRBJ2-3,TRBV6-6,ASSYGTGDTDTQY
TRBJ1-5,TRBV15,ATTQGRSNQPQH
TRBJ1-1,TRBV7-2,ASSLRQGGDTEAF
TRBJ1-1,TRBV19,ASSANRGGTEAF
TRBJ2-5,TRBV5-4,ASSLRAGQETQY
TRBJ1-2,TRBV27,ASSFGGMGGYT
TRBJ1-2,TRBV12-3/TRBV12-4,ASYKGDGYT
TRBJ2-7,TRBV28,ASSLSAYEQY
TRBJ2-1,TRBV13,ASSRLGTSGSRNEQF